The 30 T cell receptor beta chains below come from one sample, sequenced in a study of blood T cell repertoires in COVID-19. Measured with immunoSEQ multiplex PCR; TCRdb has only the in-frame clones, and not every one. The top ten clones hold about 4.5% of a sample with about 130,000 clones, about 88% of them seen once. The specimen sequenced was peripheral blood. The source of these receptors is a man in his 60s with COVID-19, enrolled during active disease.

The V gene is TRBV7-2, the J gene TRBJ2-3; D gene unclear. The CDR3 is 15 amino acids. V was cut by 5 bases and J by 0 bases, with 12 bases left in between. From germline, CDR1 is SGHTA and CDR2 FQGNSA. The CDR3 loop is CASSLQPQSTDTQYF. The CDR3 region has the DNA TGTGCCAGCAGCCTTCAACCTCAGAGCACAGATACGCAGTATTTT. The variable domain in full, with the rest retrieved from reference TRBV7-2 and TRBJ2-3, is GAGVSQSPSNKVTEKGKDVELRCDPISGHTALYWYRQSLGQGLEFLIYFQGNSAPDKSGLPSDRFSAERTGGSVSTLTIQRTQQEDSAVYLCASSLQPQSTDTQYFGPGTRLTVL.

With respect to this clone: In the same sample, other DNA sequences code for this CDR3. The chain joins TRBV30 to TRBJ2-1, with TRBD2 matching over 12 bases. After removal of 0 bases from V and 8 bases from J, the junction contained 5 bases not matched to a gene. Germline loops: CDR1 GTSNPN, CDR2 SVGIG (reference sequence). The length of the CDR3 is 15 residues. The CDR3 DNA reads as TGTGCCTGGAGTGTGGGGCTAGCGGGAGGGGATGAGCAGTTCTTC. Its translation: CAWSVGLAGGDEQFF.

The chain couples TRBV11-3 to TRBJ1-1; 8 bases agree with TRBD1. The CDR3 contains 16 residues. The germline V gene has CDR1 SGHNT and CDR2 YENEEA. V was pared by 1 base and J by 5 bases, with 9 bases of the junction left unmatched. CDR3 amino acids: CASSLGAGGAYTEAFF. The CDR3 nucleotides read TGTGCCAGCAGCTTAGGAGCAGGGGGCGCATATACTGAAGCTTTCTTT.

V and J are TRBV10-1 and TRBJ2-7, with TRBD1 matching 8 bases. The CDR3 runs to 14 residues. Germline V gene data show CDR1 as WNHNN and CDR2 as SYGVQD (reference sequence). Germline trimming cut 5 bases from V and 7 bases from J; bases unmatched to any gene: 10. The CDR3 DNA reads as TGCGCCAGCAGTCCAAACAGGGGGATGTGGGAGCAGTACTTC. This translates into CASSPNRGMWEQYF.

V gene TRBV27 combines with J gene TRBJ2-2; 7 bases align to TRBD1. Germline lookup yields CDR1 MNHEY and CDR2 SMNVEV (reference sequence). V lost 3 bases, J lost 5 bases, and 12 bases stayed unmatched. The CDR3 totals 17 residues. Written as DNA, the CDR3 is TGTGCCAGCAGTTTGAGGGGGCTTAGTAGAGTTACCGGGGAGCTGTTTTTT. Protein sequence: CASSLRGLSRVTGELFF.

J is TRBJ1-3 and V is TRBV7-2, with no clear D. This CDR3 comprises 13 residues. The germline gives CDR1 SGHTA, CDR2 FQGNSA. The V end lost 3 bases, the J end lost 8 bases, and 11 bases lay between the germline ends. The CDR3 DNA sequence: TGTGCCAGCAGCTTTGGCCGGGGAGACACCATATATTTT. Protein sequence: CASSFGRGDTIYF.

This clone has a single count. The J gene is TRBJ1-1, the V gene TRBV28, with TRBD1 as a possible D gene (5 bases). Germline lookup yields CDR1 MDHEN and CDR2 SYDVKM. The CDR3 is 12 residues long. V lost 5 bases to trimming and J lost 7 bases, with 11 bases between them. The CDR3 coding sequence is TGTGCCAGCAGTCTCGGCCAGGGTGAAGCTTTCTTT. It yields the protein CASSLGQGEAFF.

The rearrangement links TRBV10-2 to TRBJ1-1; TRBD1 might be the D (5 bases). The V gene's germline CDR1 is WSHSY and CDR2 SAAADI. CDR3 length: 16 residues. V was trimmed by 4 bases and J by 8 bases, leaving 23 bases between them. CDR3 sequence: CASSGALLQAGREAFF. DNA for the CDR3: TGCGCCAGCAGTGGGGCACTCCTTCAAGCGGGACGAGAAGCTTTCTTT.

V usage is TRBV7-3 and J usage is TRBJ2-1; D is perhaps TRBD1 (6 bases). The CDR3 consists of 16 residues. The germline gives CDR1 SGHTA, CDR2 FQGTGA. The germline V and J ends were trimmed by 4 bases and 2 bases, with 15 bases remaining between them. CDR3 in DNA: TGTGCCAGCAGCTCCCAGGGGACGGTCACCTACAATGAGCAGTTCTTC. As protein: CASSSQGTVTYNEQFF.

The gene calls are TRBV12-3 or TRBV12-4 and TRBJ2-5, with a possible D match to TRBD2 (6 bases). Deletions cut 4 bases from V and 5 bases from J, with 11 bases between. CDR3 size: 13 residues. CDR3 residues: CASSSGVRETQYF. CDR3 nucleotide sequence: TGTGCCAGCAGTTCGGGAGTTCGGGAGACCCAGTACTTC.

The V and J genes are TRBV9 and TRBJ2-7, with TRBD2 identical over 9 bases. This CDR3 spans 15 amino acids. V was clipped by 0 bases and J by 4 bases; unmatched bases: 5. Germline V gene lookup returns CDR1 SGDLS and CDR2 YYNGEE. The CDR3 coding sequence is TGTGCCAGCAGCGTAGGTAGCGGGAGTAGGTACGAGCAGTACTTC. Amino acids: CASSVGSGSRYEQYF.

The chain carries TRBV5-1 and TRBJ1-2, with D tentatively TRBD1 (5 bases). Between the trimmed V and J ends, which lost 6 bases and 4 bases, there was a span of 16 bases. The CDR3 has 14 residues. Germline V CDR1 and CDR2: SGHRS, YFSETQ. The CDR3 coding sequence is TGCGCCAGCACCTCCGCCACGGGGGGCTATGGCTACACCTTC. This codes for CASTSATGGYGYTF.

This chain connects TRBV6-1 to TRBJ1-5; D is possibly TRBD1 (6 bases). Trimming removed 2 bases from V and 2 bases from J, with 13 bases in between. The CDR3 is 16 amino acids. The germline CDR1 and CDR2 sequences are MNHNS and SASEGT. The CDR3 DNA sequence: TGTGCCAGCAGTGAACACAGGGAAGGGGGCAATCAGCCCCAGCATTTT. It codes for CASSEHREGGNQPQHF.

The chain employs TRBV5-4 and TRBJ1-1, with D perhaps TRBD1 (5 bases). The CDR3 is made up of 12 amino acids. V lost 2 bases to trimming and J lost 7 bases, with 9 bases between them. Germline lookup yields CDR1 SGHNT and CDR2 YYREEE (reference sequence). The CDR3 loop is CASSFGAGEAFF. The CDR3 DNA follows: TGTGCCAGCAGCTTTGGGGCAGGTGAAGCTTTCTTT.

A word on this clone: At one of its ends the junction is not consistent with the germline gene, which may arise from a read error. The CDR3 DNA reads TGTGCCAGCAGTGACTCCGGGATACGGGACGAGCAGTACTTC. Amino acid sequence: CASSDSGIRDEQYF. The chain is built from TRBV6-5 and TRBJ2-7, with D perhaps TRBD2 (5 bases). The germline CDR1 and CDR2 sequences are MNHEY and SVGAGI. The CDR3 runs 14 residues.

There are a few counts of this clone. The genes are TRBV30 and TRBJ1-6; 9 bases match TRBD1. The CDR3 is 13 amino acids. CDR1 is GTSNPN, CDR2 SVGIG, per germline (reference sequence). The junction had 8 bases not matched to a gene; V was cut back by 3 bases and J by 14 bases. DNA for the CDR3: TGTGCCTGGAGGCGGGACAGGGTGAATACCCTCCACTTT. Translating it yields CAWRRDRVNTLHF. Filled out from reference TRBV30 and TRBJ1-6, the complete variable domain reads SQTIHQWPATLVQPVGSPLSLECTVEGTSNPNLYWYRQAAGRGLQLLFYSVGIGQISSEVPQNLSASRPQDRQFILSSKKLLLSDSGFYLCAWRRDRVNTLHFGNGTRLTVT.

The chain is built from TRBV30 and TRBJ1-5; D not resolved. Germline CDR1 and CDR2: GTSNPN and SVGIG (reference sequence). V lost 4 bases and J 0 bases, leaving 7 bases between the germline ends. This CDR3 spans 13 amino acids. The CDR3 loop reads CAWMADSNQPQHF. The CDR3 DNA reads as TGTGCCTGGATGGCGGATAGCAATCAGCCCCAGCATTTT.

This clone was observed once. The gene calls are TRBV5-1 and TRBJ2-3; no definite D call. Germline V lookup: CDR1 SGHRS, CDR2 YFSETQ. V was shortened by 3 bases and J by 1 base, with 15 bases between the two germline ends. The CDR3 sequence is 16 residues long. The CDR3 loop reads CASSSPAFSGTDTQYF. The CDR3 bases are TGCGCCAGCAGCTCTCCCGCCTTCAGCGGCACAGATACGCAGTATTTT.

The gene calls are TRBV29-1 and TRBJ1-2; the match to TRBD1 covers 9 bases. Trimming took 7 bases from V and 1 from J; bases not matched to a gene: 4. The CDR3 runs to 13 residues. The germline CDR1 and CDR2 sequences are SQVTM and ANQGSEA. CDR3 amino acids: CSAGTGNNYGYTF. The CDR3, as DNA: TGCAGCGCTGGGACAGGGAATAACTATGGCTACACCTTC.

The CDR3 is CASLKGADEQFF. The CDR3 region has the DNA TGTGCCAGCCTCAAGGGGGCCGATGAGCAGTTCTTC. The chain carries TRBV2 and TRBJ2-1, with 7 nucleotides matching TRBD1. Trimming took 8 bases from V and 8 from J; bases not matched to a gene: 6. The germline V gene encodes CDR1 SNHLY and CDR2 FYNNEI. The CDR3 runs to 12 residues. The whole variable domain, remainder taken from reference TRBV2 and TRBJ2-1, is EPEVTQTPSHQVTQMGQEVILRCVPISNHLYFYWYRQILGQKVEFLVSFYNNEISEKSEIFDDQFSVERPDGSNFTLKIRSTKLEDSAMYFCASLKGADEQFFGPGTRLTVL.

This rearrangement joins TRBV4-1 to TRBJ2-7; 7 bases match TRBD1. Germline V gene lookup returns CDR1 MGHRA and CDR2 YSYEKL. CDR3 length: 16 residues. Unmatched junction bases numbered 11, after V lost 4 bases and J lost 2 bases. For the CDR3, the DNA is TGCGCCAGCAGCCGCTCCGGACAGGCACGAACCTACGAGCAGTACTTC. It yields the protein CASSRSGQARTYEQYF.

CDR3 region: CASSSKAGLEQYF. The CDR3 DNA follows: TGTGCCAGCAGTTCTAAAGCGGGCCTCGAGCAGTACTTC. This chain uses TRBV27 with TRBJ2-7; a weak D match, TRBD2 (6 bases). The CDR3 totals 13 residues. From germline, CDR1 is MNHEY and CDR2 SMNVEV (reference sequence). The V end lost 4 bases, the J end lost 6 bases, and 13 bases lay between the germline ends.

The rearrangement joins TRBV28 to TRBJ1-5; 7 bases line up with TRBD1. This CDR3 has 13 amino acids. Germline CDR1 MDHEN, CDR2 SYDVKM. Trimming took 1 base from V and 6 from J; bases not matched to a gene: 0. The chain's CDR3 is CASSLSGGQPQHF. In DNA, the CDR3 is TGTGCCAGCAGTTTATCAGGGGGTCAGCCCCAGCATTTT.

This clone was found once. V is TRBV14 and J is TRBJ2-7; 7 positions agree with TRBD1. Looked up from germline, CDR1 is SGHDN and CDR2 is FVKESK. The V segment lost 8 bases and the J segment 4 bases; nucleotides outside the gene matches: 8. The CDR3 totals 13 residues. Here the CDR3 DNA reads TGTGCCAGCGCCCGTCAGGGGGTATACGAGCAGTACTTC. Protein sequence: CASARQGVYEQYF.

The J gene is TRBJ2-1, the V gene TRBV5-4, with D maybe TRBD2 (5 bases). CDR3 size: 13 residues. With 4 bases removed from V and 10 bases from J, the gap between germline ends came to 15 bases. Germline V gene sequence: CDR1 SGHNT, CDR2 YYREEE (reference sequence). The CDR3 loop reads CASSPGGPTEQFF. CDR3 in DNA: TGTGCCAGCAGCCCTGGAGGTCCCACAGAGCAGTTCTTC.

The V and J genes are TRBV4-3 and TRBJ2-2; D not certain. The CDR3 loop spans 13 amino acids. CDR1 and CDR2 (germline): LGHNA, YSLEER. The ends were cut back, 6 bases at V and 2 bases at J, with 7 bases in the middle. In DNA, the CDR3 is TGCGCCAGCAGAACACTAAACACCGGGGAGCTGTTTTTT. It specifies CASRTLNTGELFF.

This clone was recorded only once. V and J are TRBV9 and TRBJ1-6, with TRBD1 identical over 7 bases. This CDR3 has 15 amino acids. The germline CDR1 and CDR2 sequences are SGDLS and YYNGEE. After removal of 4 bases from V and 5 bases from J, the junction contained 6 bases not matched to a gene. This CDR3 is CASSPQGTDNSPLHF. The DNA for the CDR3 is TGTGCCAGCAGCCCTCAAGGGACAGATAATTCACCCCTCCACTTT.

The chain links TRBV6-5 to TRBJ2-1, with 14 nucleotides matching TRBD2. Trimming took 4 bases from V and 5 from J; bases not matched to a gene: 4. Germline V lookup: CDR1 MNHEY, CDR2 SVGAGI. This CDR3 region has 16 residues. Here the CDR3 reads CASSFRTSGRHNEQFF. In nucleotides, the CDR3 is TGTGCCAGCAGTTTTCGGACTAGCGGGAGGCACAATGAGCAGTTCTTC.

In this sample, this clone turned up once. V gene TRBV5-6 combines with J gene TRBJ2-7; 9 bases fit TRBD1. Trimming took 4 bases from V and 1 from J; bases not matched to a gene: 6. The germline gives CDR1 SGHDT, CDR2 YYEEEE. The CDR3 loop spans 15 amino acids. The CDR3 nucleotides read TGTGCCAGCAGCACCACAGGGGGCCTTTCCTACGAGCAGTACTTC. Its protein product is CASSTTGGLSYEQYF.

The chain combines TRBV27 with TRBJ2-3, with 13 positions matching TRBD2. V gave up 5 bases and J gave up 5 bases; unmatched junction bases: 10. Germline V lookup: CDR1 MNHEY, CDR2 SMNVEV (reference sequence). The CDR3 loop spans 17 amino acids. CDR3: CASSDTGLAGEIDTQYF. DNA for the CDR3: TGTGCCAGCAGTGATACTGGACTAGCGGGAGAGATAGATACGCAGTATTTT.